Listed here are 27 T cell receptor beta chains from one sample, sequenced in a study of beta chain features in type 1 diabetes. Overall study results and limits: For Type 1 diabetes patients, all four CD4+ subsets carried TCRB CDR3s that were moderately but significantly shorter.

For these TCRs, the target antigens are not known. Expressed TCRB transcripts were sequenced because the entire RNA isolate underwent reverse transcription. Sequencing was performed with immunoSEQ multiplex PCR; in TCRdb, only in-frame clones are kept and a portion is missing. The sample has under 250,000 clones; roughly 14% are singletons. Sequencing was performed on naive CD4+ T cells from blood. Receptors were obtained from a man aged 30-40 years with type 1 diabetes.

This clone turned up a few times. The V and J genes are TRBV2 and TRBJ1-5; D unclear. Trimming shortened V by 11 bases and J by 1 base, and 18 bases separated the two germline ends. The length of the CDR3 is 15 residues. Germline lookup yields CDR1 SNHLY and CDR2 FYNNEI. The DNA for the CDR3 is TGTGCCGGAGGATCCGGCAGCGACAGCAATCAGCCCCAGCATTTT. This codes for CAGGSGSDSNQPQHF.

The table lists this clone with a few counts. The chain's CDR3 is CASSQGREYEQYF. DNA of the CDR3: TGCGCCAGCAGCCAAGGCCGGGAATACGAGCAGTACTTC. The chain couples TRBV4-1 to TRBJ2-7, with D perhaps TRBD2 (5 bases). The V gene lost 1 base and the J gene lost 4 bases, with 8 bases spanning the gap. The germline CDR1 and CDR2 sequences are MGHRA and YSYEKL. CDR3 length: 13 residues.

J is TRBJ1-1 and V is TRBV5-1; no firm D call. Trimming shortened V by 0 bases and J by 4 bases, and 16 bases separated the two germline ends. The CDR3 runs 16 residues. The germline gives CDR1 SGHRS, CDR2 YFSETQ. In DNA form, the CDR3 reads TGCGCCAGCAGCTTGGTCGGTGCCTCAACGAGCACTGAAGCTTTCTTT. It specifies CASSLVGASTSTEAFF. The full variable domain, with the rest looked up from reference TRBV5-1 and TRBJ1-1, is KAGVTQTPRYLIKTRGQQVTLSCSPISGHRSVSWYQQTPGQGLQFLFEYFSETQRNKGNFPGRFSGRQFSNSRSEMNVSTLELGDSALYLCASSLVGASTSTEAFFGQGTRLTVV.

The chain carries TRBV5-1 and TRBJ2-5; D ambiguous. This CDR3 is built from 13 residues. Germline V gives CDR1 SGHRS, CDR2 YFSETQ. V lost 4 bases to trimming and J lost 5 bases, with 12 bases between them. The DNA of the CDR3 is TGCGCCAGCAGCATCCGACCGAGGGAGACCCAGTACTTC. Its translation: CASSIRPRETQYF.

CDR3 in DNA: TGCGCCAGCAGCTTGTCTGGGACTCCAATGAACACTGAAGCTTTCTTT. The encoded protein is CASSLSGTPMNTEAFF. This chain connects TRBV5-1 to TRBJ1-1; possibly TRBD1 for D (5 bases). The CDR3 runs to 16 residues. V lost 1 base to trimming and J lost 0 bases, with 13 bases between them. Per the germline V gene, CDR1 is SGHRS and CDR2 is YFSETQ. The full variable domain, in which reference TRBV5-1 and TRBJ1-1 provide the parts outside the CDR3, is KAGVTQTPRYLIKTRGQQVTLSCSPISGHRSVSWYQQTPGQGLQFLFEYFSETQRNKGNFPGRFSGRQFSNSRSEMNVSTLELGDSALYLCASSLSGTPMNTEAFFGQGTRLTVV.

The chain joins TRBV7-2 to TRBJ1-4, with D perhaps matching TRBD1 (6 bases). CDR3 length: 14 amino acids. Trimming removed 1 base at V and 6 bases at J, with 9 bases between. Germline lookup yields CDR1 SGHTA and CDR2 FQGNSA. CDR3 coding DNA: TGTGCCAGCAGCTTAGAACAGGGCGATGAAAAACTGTTTTTT. It codes for CASSLEQGDEKLFF.

This clone was recorded a few times. Additional DNA sequences in this sample encode the identical CDR3. V is TRBV7-9 and J is TRBJ1-1; 8 bases are a match to TRBD1. The CDR3 runs to 13 residues. V shed 4 bases and J 4 bases; nucleotides not matched to a gene: 2. CDR1 and CDR2 (germline): SEHNR, FQNEAQ (reference sequence). The CDR3 spells CASSSQGGTEAFF. The CDR3 DNA follows: TGTGCCAGCAGCTCACAGGGGGGCACTGAAGCTTTCTTT. Supplemented by reference TRBV7-9 and TRBJ1-1, the full variable domain reads DTGVSQNPRHKITKRGQNVTFRCDPISEHNRLYWYRQTLGQGPEFLTYFQNEAQLEKSRLLSDRFSAERPKGSFSTLEIQRTEQGDSAMYLCASSSQGGTEAFFGQGTRLTVV.

The chain recombines TRBV19 with TRBJ1-5; tentatively, D is TRBD1 (5 bases). V lost 6 bases and J lost 8, with 23 bases in between. Germline lookup yields CDR1 LNHDA and CDR2 SQIVND (reference sequence). CDR3 length: 16 amino acids. The CDR3 loop reads CASRTAGPYAIEPQHF. The CDR3 DNA reads as TGTGCCAGTAGAACAGCAGGGCCGTATGCTATTGAGCCCCAGCATTTT. Looking up the rest from reference TRBV19 and TRBJ1-5 gives the full variable domain: DGGITQSPKYLFRKEGQNVTLSCEQNLNHDAMYWYRQDPGQGLRLIYYSQIVNDFQKGDIAEGYSVSREKKESFPLTVTSAQKNPTAFYLCASRTAGPYAIEPQHFGDGTRLSIL.

V gene TRBV30 combines with J gene TRBJ1-1; 10 nucleotides align to TRBD1. The V gene's germline CDR1 is GTSNPN and CDR2 SVGIG (reference sequence). The CDR3 contains 12 residues. Losses at the gene ends were 5 bases for V and 6 bases for J; bases not matched to a gene: 3. The DNA of the CDR3 is TGTGCCTGGGGAGGACAGGGGGCTGAAGCTTTCTTT. It encodes CAWGGQGAEAFF.

CDR3 in DNA: TGTGCCAGCAGCTTGGGGGGCCGCCCGATCGAGCAGTACTTC. This encodes CASSLGGRPIEQYF. The chain links TRBV5-6 to TRBJ2-7; D possibly corresponds to TRBD1 (5 bases). This CDR3 is built from 14 residues. CDR1 and CDR2 from the germline V gene are SGHDT and YYEEEE. Trimming took off 0 bases at V and 6 bases at J, with 13 bases between the two ends.

This rearrangement joins TRBV4-1 to TRBJ2-7; weak D call: TRBD1 (5 bases). The germline CDR1 and CDR2 sequences are MGHRA and YSYEKL. The CDR3 runs 13 residues. Trimming cost V 0 bases and J 3 bases, with 6 bases left between them. The DNA of the CDR3 is TGCGCCAGCAGCCAAGAAAGGGGCTACGAGCAGTACTTC. Translating gives CASSQERGYEQYF.

This clone was found a few times. The chain is built from TRBV11-3 and TRBJ2-1; 10 positions agree with TRBD2. V dropped 0 bases and J dropped 4; count of bases not matched to a gene: 3. CDR3 length equals 16 residues. Germline V gene data show CDR1 as SGHNT and CDR2 as YENEEA. CDR3: CASSLEASGGYNEQFF. CDR3 DNA: TGTGCCAGCAGCTTAGAGGCTAGCGGGGGTTACAATGAGCAGTTCTTC.

A few counts support this clone. V gene TRBV5-4 combines with J gene TRBJ1-2; D not certain. CDR3 length equals 14 residues. Germline CDR1 is SGHNT and CDR2 is YYREEE (reference sequence). V dropped 4 bases and J dropped 2 bases, with 12 bases sitting between them. CDR3 DNA: TGTGCCAGCAGCCCTCCCCCCCCGAACTATGGCTACACCTTC. Translated: CASSPPPPNYGYTF. Full variable domain (missing parts from reference TRBV5-4 and TRBJ1-2): ETGVTQSPTHLIKTRGQQVTLRCSSQSGHNTVSWYQQALGQGPQFIFQYYREEENGRGNFPPRFSGLQFPNYSSELNVNALELDDSALYLCASSPPPPNYGYTFGSGTRLTVV.

This clone appeared a few times. The chain links TRBV29-1 to TRBJ2-2; 7 bases fit TRBD1. V was pared by 5 bases and J by 1 base, with 4 bases of the junction left unmatched. The CDR3 sequence is 14 residues long. Looked up from germline, CDR1 is SQVTM and CDR2 is ANQGSEA. The CDR3 loop is CSVYRDRNTGELFF. The CDR3 DNA sequence: TGCAGCGTTTACCGGGACAGGAACACCGGGGAGCTGTTTTTT.

J is TRBJ2-7 and V is TRBV7-9; D call uncertain. Looked up from germline, CDR1 is SEHNR and CDR2 is FQNEAQ (reference sequence). The CDR3 consists of 13 residues. Trimming took off 3 bases at V and 6 bases at J, with 12 bases between the two ends. The CDR3 DNA is TGTGCCAGCAGCTTGAATCCTCGGTCCGAGCAGTACTTC. Protein: CASSLNPRSEQYF.

The chain is built from TRBV4-1 and TRBJ2-7, with 9 bases matching TRBD1. Germline V gives CDR1 MGHRA, CDR2 YSYEKL. The CDR3 length is 14 residues. Trimming removed 3 bases from V and 5 bases from J; junction bases left unmatched: 5. Here the CDR3 reads CASSQPGQGHEQYF. The CDR3 nucleotides are TGCGCCAGCAGCCAGCCGGGACAGGGACACGAGCAGTACTTC.

This clone was observed a few times. The chain combines TRBV9 with TRBJ2-3; a weak D match, TRBD1 (6 bases). Germline CDR1 is SGDLS and CDR2 is YYNGEE. The CDR3 consists of 15 residues. V shed 0 bases and J shed 2 bases, with 10 bases lying between them. The CDR3 DNA reads TGTGCCAGCAGCGTAGCGTACAGGGTCACAGATACGCAGTATTTT. Amino acid sequence: CASSVAYRVTDTQYF.

A few counts support this clone. The chain is built from TRBV5-4 and TRBJ2-5; 11 bases align to TRBD2. Per germline, CDR1 SGHNT and CDR2 YYREEE (reference sequence). The V segment lost 3 bases and the J segment 5 bases; nucleotides outside the gene matches: 6. The CDR3 loop spans 15 amino acids. Here the CDR3 reads CASSYLAGGRETQYF. The DNA for the CDR3 is TGTGCCAGCAGCTACCTAGCGGGGGGCCGGGAGACCCAGTACTTC. The full variable domain, completed using reference TRBV5-4 and TRBJ2-5, is ETGVTQSPTHLIKTRGQQVTLRCSSQSGHNTVSWYQQALGQGPQFIFQYYREEENGRGNFPPRFSGLQFPNYSSELNVNALELDDSALYLCASSYLAGGRETQYFGPGTRLLVL.

This clone has only a few counts. The chain is built from TRBV6-6 and TRBJ2-1; 8 nucleotides match TRBD1. With V trimmed by 6 bases and J by 5 bases, 12 bases remained unmatched. This CDR3 has 16 amino acids. Per the germline V gene, CDR1 is MNHNY and CDR2 is SVGAGI (reference sequence). In DNA form, the CDR3 reads TGTGCCAGCAGCCTCTTCCCGACAGGGGAGCACAATGAGCAGTTCTTC. As protein: CASSLFPTGEHNEQFF.

This clone turned up a few times. This chain connects TRBV18 to TRBJ2-7; D is possibly TRBD2 (5 bases). Per the germline V gene, CDR1 is KGHSH and CDR2 is LQKENI. CDR3 length equals 14 residues. V lost 5 bases and J lost 1, with 12 bases in between. The CDR3 region has the DNA TGTGCCAGCTCAGCCGGGGTGGGTTCCTACGAGCAGTACTTC. This translates into CASSAGVGSYEQYF. The full variable domain, its missing parts supplied by reference TRBV18 and TRBJ2-7, is NAGVMQNPRHLVRRRGQEARLRCSPMKGHSHVYWYRQLPEEGLKFMVYLQKENIIDESGMPKERFSAEFPKEGPSILRIQQVVRGDSAAYFCASSAGVGSYEQYFGPGTRLTVT.

This clone was observed once. This chain links TRBV18 with TRBJ1-4, with 8 bases fitting TRBD1. This CDR3 comprises 16 residues. Germline V gene sequence: CDR1 KGHSH, CDR2 LQKENI. The V segment lost 6 bases and the J segment 2 bases; nucleotides outside the gene matches: 8. CDR3 coding DNA: TGTGCCAGCTCCCCAACGGACAGGGATACTAATGAAAAACTGTTTTTT. Residues: CASSPTDRDTNEKLFF. The whole variable domain, filled in from reference TRBV18 and TRBJ1-4, reads NAGVMQNPRHLVRRRGQEARLRCSPMKGHSHVYWYRQLPEEGLKFMVYLQKENIIDESGMPKERFSAEFPKEGPSILRIQQVVRGDSAAYFCASSPTDRDTNEKLFFGSGTQLSVL.

J is TRBJ1-2 and V is TRBV4-1, with a possible D match to TRBD1 (6 bases). The germline V and J ends were trimmed by 2 bases and 4 bases, with 17 bases remaining between them. CDR3 length: 16 residues. Germline CDR1 and CDR2: MGHRA and YSYEKL. This chain's CDR3 is CASSQIGGGGFYGYTF. DNA of the CDR3: TGCGCCAGCAGCCAAATAGGCGGGGGCGGGTTCTATGGCTACACCTTC.

The CDR3 protein is CASSPRLAGATKNIQYF. Here the CDR3 DNA reads TGCGCCAGCAGCCCTAGACTAGCGGGAGCAACCAAAAACATTCAGTACTTC. The chain combines TRBV5-1 with TRBJ2-4; 12 bases are shared with TRBD2. Trimming removed 4 bases from V and 2 bases from J; junction bases left unmatched: 7. Germline lookup yields CDR1 SGHRS and CDR2 YFSETQ. This CDR3 has 17 residues.

This chain connects TRBV27 to TRBJ1-4, with D perhaps matching TRBD1 (5 bases). In germline, CDR1 is MNHEY, CDR2 SMNVEV (reference sequence). V was clipped by 4 bases and J by 12 bases, with 12 bases between them. The CDR3 sequence is 12 residues long. Here the CDR3 reads CASSSPPGELFF. CDR3 in DNA: TGTGCCAGCAGTTCCCCGCCGGGGGAACTGTTTTTT.

This clone was found a few times. The rearrangement joins TRBV7-8 to TRBJ2-7, with 12 bases matching TRBD1. Germline CDR1 and CDR2: SGHVS and FQNEAQ. The length of the CDR3 is 16 residues. The J segment lost 12 bases and the V segment lost 5 bases, leaving 17 bases of the junction unmatched. The DNA for the CDR3 is TGTGCCAGCAGCACTTCCCCGGGACAGGGGGCCCCCGGTGGGTACTTC. Protein sequence: CASSTSPGQGAPGGYF. The variable domain in full, with the rest retrieved from reference TRBV7-8 and TRBJ2-7, is GAGVSQSPRYKVAKRGQDVALRCDPISGHVSLFWYQQALGQGPEFLTYFQNEAQLDKSGLPSDRFFAERPEGSVSTLKIQRTQQEDSAVYLCASSTSPGQGAPGGYFGPGTRLTVT.

V usage is TRBV9 and J usage is TRBJ2-5; the match to TRBD2 covers 14 bases. V was clipped by 0 bases and J by 1 base; unmatched bases: 5. Germline V gives CDR1 SGDLS, CDR2 YYNGEE. The CDR3 has 18 amino acids. CDR3 protein: CASSVAAGLAGGQETQYF. As DNA, the CDR3 is TGTGCCAGCAGCGTAGCGGCAGGACTAGCGGGAGGCCAAGAGACCCAGTACTTC. Looking up the rest from reference TRBV9 and TRBJ2-5 gives the full variable domain: DSGVTQTPKHLITATGQRVTLRCSPRSGDLSVYWYQQSLDQGLQFLIQYYNGEERAKGNILERFSAQQFPDLHSELNLSSLELGDSALYFCASSVAAGLAGGQETQYFGPGTRLLVL.

The gene calls are TRBV19 and TRBJ1-1; TRBD1 agrees at 8 bases. The V gene end was trimmed by 4 bases and the J gene end by 0 bases; junction bases not matched to a gene: 4. The CDR3 length is 15 residues. Germline CDR1 and CDR2: LNHDA and SQIVND (reference sequence). The CDR3 is CASSRTGQVNTEAFF. The DNA for the CDR3 is TGTGCCAGTAGTAGGACGGGACAGGTGAACACTGAAGCTTTCTTT.